The next 5 T cell receptor beta chains were all read from a single sample in a study of cytomegalovirus exposure and HLA in healthy donors. Amplification used 60 Vbeta primers and 13 Jbeta primers. Assay used: immunoSEQ multiplex PCR; TCRdb lists only in-frame clones, some missing. The clone table shows about 130,000 clones, with the ten largest holding about 2%. Sequencing was done on a sample of PBMCs. Source of these receptors: a man in his forties in good health and CMV-seronegative.

This rearrangement joins TRBV4-1 to TRBJ2-5; 7 bases agree with TRBD1. The CDR3 is 15 residues long. CDR1 MGHRA and CDR2 YSYEKL come from the germline V gene. Trimming at V came to 0 bases and at J to 4 bases, leaving 5 bases not matched to a gene. The CDR3, as DNA: TGCGCCAGCAGCCAAGAAGACAGGGAGAGAGAGACCCAGTACTTC. Its protein is CASSQEDRERETQYF.

The chain uses TRBV6-4 and TRBJ2-3, with a tentative D call TRBD1 (6 bases). This CDR3 contains 15 residues. Trimming cost V 2 bases and J 1 base, with 10 bases left between them. CDR1 is MRHNA, CDR2 SNTAGT, per germline. CDR3 sequence (DNA): TGTGCCAGCAGTGACAATCCAGGGGGCACAGATACGCAGTATTTT. Encoded protein: CASSDNPGGTDTQYF.

The chain combines TRBV5-1 with TRBJ2-6; D is unresolved. Trimming stripped 4 bases from V and 3 bases from J, with 14 bases between. The CDR3 loop spans 16 amino acids. The germline V gene has CDR1 SGHRS and CDR2 YFSETQ. CDR3 amino acids: CASSQSLSGGANVLTF. CDR3 coding DNA: TGCGCCAGCAGCCAATCCTTATCGGGTGGGGCCAACGTCCTGACTTTC.

The chain uses TRBV9 and TRBJ2-1, with TRBD2 identical over 8 bases. This CDR3 is built from 16 residues. The V and J ends lost 3 bases and 2 bases, in that order; junction bases with no gene match: 7. Germline loops: CDR1 SGDLS, CDR2 YYNGEE. CDR3 sequence (DNA): TGTGCCAGCAGCGAAGCCGGGACTAGAGCCTACAATGAGCAGTTCTTC. This translates into CASSEAGTRAYNEQFF.

This chain links TRBV9 with TRBJ2-1; possibly TRBD2 for D (6 bases). Trimming removed 4 bases at V and 6 bases at J, with 14 bases between. CDR1 SGDLS and CDR2 YYNGEE come from the germline V gene. CDR3 length: 14 residues. DNA of the CDR3: TGTGCCAGCAGCCTAGGCGGGAAAGTCAATGAGCAGTTCTTC. It is translated as CASSLGGKVNEQFF. The variable domain in full, with the rest retrieved from reference TRBV9 and TRBJ2-1, is DSGVTQTPKHLITATGQRVTLRCSPRSGDLSVYWYQQSLDQGLQFLIQYYNGEERAKGNILERFSAQQFPDLHSELNLSSLELGDSALYFCASSLGGKVNEQFFGPGTRLTVL.